What follows is one TCR beta chain and its context. Antigen specificity is unknown. Germline V gene sequence: CDR1 LGHNT, CDR2 FRNRAP. The CDR3 has 14 residues. V was shortened by 5 bases and J by 2 bases, with 11 bases between the two germline ends. The data are from a study of naive and memory T cell subsets. Two oligonucleotides, mixed equimolar, formed the beta constant-region primer covering TRBC1 and TRBC2. The ligated cDNA underwent four PCR rounds using SP2 and nested alpha and beta constant-region primers. TCRdb used MiXCR to reprocess the UMI-ligation and nested PCR reads, holding one entry per CDR3 protein. The sample holds more than 95,000 distinct CDR3 sequences, roughly 15% seen once. General observations from the study: Each distinct alpha or beta sequence counts as one clonotype. Naive repertoires, especially CD8, held a few larger clonotypes, possibly memory cells re-expressing CD45RA.

Sequenced sample: naive CD8+ T cells from blood. The receptor was derived from a human donor in good health. The chain carries TRBV12-5 and TRBJ2-3; no clear D. CDR3 sequence: CASGPGGLTDTQYF. CDR3 nucleotide sequence: TGTGCTAGTGGTCCCGGCGGTCTCACAGATACGCAGTATTTT.